Presented here are 26 T cell receptor beta chains from one specimen sequenced in a study of vaccination and CD4 T cells after COVID-19. The assay that was used to sequence DNA from cultured CD4+ T cells was the Oncomine TCR Beta short-read assay. TCRdb analysed the PCR reads with MiXCR anew, one entry per CDR3 protein. This table holds some 10,000 distinct CDR3 sequences, over 55% found once. Their antigen targets remain unknown. Treatment noted: roughly 10-day PBMC culture with coronavirus spike peptide pools or control peptides (ViraFEST assay). Material: CD4+ T cells from blood, cultured in vitro. All receptors derive from a human donor who had recovered from COVID-19.

The sample holds a few counts of this clonotype. This sequence joins TRBV12-3 or TRBV12-4 and TRBJ2-3; D is unresolved. Trimming cost V 7 bases and J 0 bases, with 11 bases left between them. The CDR3 length is 14 residues. The CDR3 nucleotides are TGTGCCAGCACCCCCCCCTCGAGCACAGATACGCAGTATTTT. Its translation: CASTPPSSTDTQYF.

This clonotype was seen a few times. The V gene is TRBV20-1, the J gene TRBJ2-2; D gene unclear. With 0 bases removed from V and 0 bases from J, the gap between germline ends came to 8 bases. Germline V CDR1 and CDR2: DFQATT, SNEGSKA (reference sequence). The CDR3 has 15 amino acids. This CDR3 reads CSAREGKANTGELFF. The CDR3 DNA sequence: TGCAGTGCTAGAGAGGGGAAGGCGAACACCGGGGAGCTGTTTTTT.

This clonotype was detected only a few times. The chain is built from TRBV20-1 and TRBJ1-4; TRBD1 matches at 9 bases. The V and J ends lost 6 bases and 5 bases, in that order; junction bases with no gene match: 4. CDR1 is DFQATT, CDR2 SNEGSKA, per germline (reference sequence). This CDR3 region has 13 residues. CDR3 loop: CSASGTGNEKLFF. CDR3 in DNA: TGCAGTGCCTCCGGGACAGGGAATGAAAAACTGTTTTTT.

This chain connects TRBV4-2 to TRBJ1-2; D is undetermined. The CDR3 length is 14 residues. Germline loops: CDR1 LGHNA, CDR2 YNFKEQ. Trimming took off 0 bases at V and 8 bases at J, with 13 bases between the two ends. The CDR3 DNA sequence: TGTGCCAGCAGCCAAGAAGGAACCGCTAAAGGCTACACCTTC. It specifies CASSQEGTAKGYTF.

This clonotype occurred a few times. The chain links TRBV20-1 to TRBJ1-2; perhaps TRBD1 as D (5 bases). Germline V gene data show CDR1 as DFQATT and CDR2 as SNEGSKA (reference sequence). Deletions cut 3 bases from V and 3 bases from J, with 14 bases between. The CDR3 covers 14 residues. The chain's CDR3 is CSASPRGRDYGYTF. The CDR3 DNA reads TGCAGTGCTAGTCCCCGGGGGAGGGACTATGGCTACACCTTC.

This rearrangement joins TRBV18 to TRBJ1-2; D call uncertain. CDR3 size: 13 residues. The germline V and J ends were trimmed by 6 bases and 5 bases, with 13 bases remaining between them. The V gene's germline CDR1 is KGHSH and CDR2 LQKENI. In nucleotides, the CDR3 is TGTGCCAGCTCCCCTGTAACTGGGTATGGCTACACCTTC. Translated: CASSPVTGYGYTF.

This chain uses TRBV5-6 with TRBJ1-1; D not resolved. Per germline, CDR1 SGHDT and CDR2 YYEEEE. Trimming left V 1 base short and J 7 bases short, with 8 bases between. The CDR3 is 12 amino acids. Here the CDR3 reads CASSLREGEAFF. As DNA, the CDR3 is TGTGCCAGCAGCTTGAGGGAGGGTGAAGCTTTCTTT. Complete variable domain (other parts from reference TRBV5-6 and TRBJ1-1): DAGVTQSPTHLIKTRGQQVTLRCSPKSGHDTVSWYQQALGQGPQFIFQYYEEEERQRGNFPDRFSGHQFPNYSSELNVNALLLGDSALYLCASSLREGEAFFGQGTRLTVV.

The chain is built from TRBV7-9 and TRBJ2-1; D remains ambiguous. Germline assignment: CDR1 SEHNR and CDR2 FQNEAQ (reference sequence). The germline V and J ends were trimmed by 3 bases and 6 bases, with 12 bases remaining between them. This CDR3 region has 14 residues. CDR3 nucleotides: TGTGCCAGCAGCTTTACTGGTGGAACCAATGAGCAGTTCTTC. Translating gives CASSFTGGTNEQFF.

The chain links TRBV6-1 to TRBJ1-1; no definite D call. From germline, CDR1 is MNHNS and CDR2 SASEGT. V was pared by 6 bases and J by 1 base, with 15 bases between. There are 15 residues in the CDR3. CDR3: CASRTFGKGNTEAFF. Here the CDR3 DNA reads TGTGCCAGCAGGACCTTTGGGAAGGGGAACACTGAAGCTTTCTTT.

The gene calls are TRBV6-1 and TRBJ1-5; 9 bases agree with TRBD1. Per germline, CDR1 MNHNS and CDR2 SASEGT. The CDR3 loop spans 15 amino acids. Trimming cost V 5 bases and J 4 bases; bases outside gene matches: 6. CDR3 sequence: CASSQTGGNNQPQHF. The CDR3 DNA reads as TGTGCCAGCAGTCAGACAGGGGGTAATAATCAGCCCCAGCATTTT.

This clonotype showed up just a few times. The chain employs TRBV7-2 and TRBJ2-2; no clear D. The V gene lost 3 bases and the J gene lost 6 bases, with 8 bases spanning the gap. Germline V gene lookup returns CDR1 SGHTA and CDR2 FQGNSA. The CDR3 consists of 13 residues. The CDR3 sequence is CASSFIVSGELFF. CDR3 sequence (DNA): TGTGCCAGCAGCTTTATAGTCTCCGGGGAGCTGTTTTTT. Combining the CDR3 with reference TRBV7-2 and TRBJ2-2 gives the whole variable domain GAGVSQSPSNKVTEKGKDVELRCDPISGHTALYWYRQSLGQGLEFLIYFQGNSAPDKSGLPSDRFSAERTGGSVSTLTIQRTQQEDSAVYLCASSFIVSGELFFGEGSRLTVL.

The rearrangement joins TRBV3-1 to TRBJ2-3, with 10 bases aligning to TRBD2. V was clipped by 1 base and J by 3 bases; unmatched bases: 10. Germline V gene sequence: CDR1 LGHDT, CDR2 YNNKEL (reference sequence). The CDR3 extends over 18 amino acids. Here the CDR3 reads CASSQVPSGGAFTDTQYF. The CDR3 DNA is TGTGCCAGCAGCCAAGTCCCCAGCGGGGGGGCATTTACAGATACGCAGTATTTT.

This chain links TRBV20-1 with TRBJ1-1, with TRBD1 as a possible D gene (5 bases). The V end lost 6 bases, the J end lost 4 bases, and 12 bases lay between the germline ends. The CDR3 totals 12 residues. Germline CDR1 is DFQATT and CDR2 is SNEGSKA (reference sequence). The CDR3 spells CSARAGPTEAFF. CDR3 nucleotide sequence: TGCAGTGCAAGGGCAGGGCCCACTGAAGCTTTCTTT.

This sequence joins TRBV5-1 and TRBJ1-2; D unclear. From germline, CDR1 is SGHRS and CDR2 YFSETQ. With 3 bases removed from V and 8 bases from J, the gap between germline ends came to 20 bases. The CDR3 consists of 15 residues. DNA for the CDR3: TGCGCCAGCAGCTGGTCGGATCGACCAGCGTACGGCTACACCTTC. Translated, it gives CASSWSDRPAYGYTF.

This clonotype was detected a few times. J is TRBJ1-2 and V is TRBV19, with D tentatively TRBD1 (6 bases). The germline V gene has CDR1 LNHDA and CDR2 SQIVND (reference sequence). V shed 2 bases and J shed 4 bases, with 14 bases lying between them. This CDR3 region has 15 residues. Here the CDR3 DNA reads TGTGCCAGTAGTATACCGGCAGGGGATTTCTATGGCTACACCTTC. Translation: CASSIPAGDFYGYTF.

V gene TRBV7-7 combines with J gene TRBJ2-1; tentatively, D is TRBD1 (5 bases). The CDR3 consists of 13 residues. Germline-derived CDR1 and CDR2 are SSHAT and FNYEAQ (reference sequence). The germline V and J ends were trimmed by 5 bases and 7 bases, with 12 bases remaining between them. The DNA of the CDR3 is TGTGCCAGCAGCCTGCTAGGGGCGAATGAGCAGTTCTTC. Translation gives CASSLLGANEQFF.

A few counts support this clonotype. The CDR3 region is CASSQGAGGNTIYF. The CDR3, as DNA: TGTGCCAGCAGCCAAGGTGCAGGGGGAAACACCATATATTTT. The rearrangement uses TRBV14 and TRBJ1-3; D possibly corresponds to TRBD1 (5 bases). CDR1 and CDR2 (germline): SGHDN, FVKESK. The CDR3 extends over 14 amino acids. The V and J ends lost 1 base and 4 bases respectively, with 8 bases between them.

This clonotype was seen only once. This chain connects TRBV12-3 or TRBV12-4 to TRBJ2-7; D possibly uses TRBD1 or TRBD2 (5 bases each). CDR3 length: 14 amino acids. V was cut by 5 bases and J by 2 bases, with 13 bases left in between. The CDR3 sequence is CASSRGTETYEQYF. CDR3 sequence (DNA): TGTGCCAGCAGTCGTGGGACGGAAACCTACGAGCAGTACTTC.

The V call is TRBV27, the J call TRBJ2-1; 8 bases align to TRBD2. Germline loops: CDR1 MNHEY, CDR2 SMNVEV (reference sequence). The junction had 11 bases not matched to a gene; V was cut back by 4 bases and J by 6 bases. This CDR3 is 16 amino acids long. The DNA for the CDR3 is TGTGCCAGCAGTTCCATACCGGGGGGGCCTTCCAATGAGCAGTTCTTC. It is translated as CASSSIPGGPSNEQFF.

This clonotype was observed a few times. The chain has TRBV2 and TRBJ1-5; no firm D call. CDR1 and CDR2 from the germline V gene are SNHLY and FYNNEI. The CDR3 contains 13 residues. V lost 1 base to trimming and J lost 3 bases, with 4 bases between them. The CDR3 DNA sequence: TGTGCCAGCAGTGAAGGGAACAATCAGCCCCAGCATTTT. Residues: CASSEGNNQPQHF.

The chain employs TRBV10-2 and TRBJ2-7; 8 bases are a match to TRBD2. The CDR3 is made up of 13 amino acids. The J segment lost 6 bases and the V segment lost 8 bases, leaving 9 bases of the junction unmatched. Looked up from germline, CDR1 is WSHSY and CDR2 is SAAADI. The CDR3 reads CASSGTRDSEQYF. The CDR3 DNA is TGCGCCAGCTCCGGGACTAGAGACTCCGAGCAGTACTTC.

CDR3 in amino acids: CASSYELGRGETQYF. DNA of the CDR3: TGTGCCAGCAGTTATGAATTAGGGAGGGGAGAGACCCAGTACTTC. This chain links TRBV6-5 with TRBJ2-5, with 7 positions matching TRBD2. Germline V gene sequence: CDR1 MNHEY, CDR2 SVGAGI. CDR3 length: 15 residues. The ends lost 3 bases at V and 4 bases at J; junction bases unmatched: 8.

The table lists this clonotype with a count of one. This chain joins TRBV2 and TRBJ1-6; D remains ambiguous. CDR1 is SNHLY, CDR2 FYNNEI, per germline. The CDR3 contains 16 residues. V lost 4 bases, J lost 6 bases, and 16 bases lay in between. CDR3 amino acids: CASSVRAKGTNSPLHF. CDR3 bases: TGTGCCAGCAGTGTCCGGGCCAAGGGAACTAATTCACCCCTCCACTTT.

The chain couples TRBV7-2 to TRBJ1-3; D gene unclear. Germline CDR1 reads SGHTA; CDR2 reads FQGNSA. V was cut by 1 base and J by 2 bases, with 6 bases left in between. This CDR3 comprises 14 residues. CDR3 loop: CASSLGRTGNTIYF. In DNA, the CDR3 is TGTGCCAGCAGCTTAGGGAGGACTGGAAACACCATATATTTT.

This clonotype was observed once. The J gene is TRBJ2-1, the V gene TRBV20-1; 9 nucleotides match TRBD1. V was pared by 1 base and J by 2 bases, with 3 bases of the junction left unmatched. The germline CDR1 and CDR2 sequences are DFQATT and SNEGSKA (reference sequence). The CDR3 contains 15 residues. The chain's CDR3 is CSARVGQGTYNEQFF. The CDR3 DNA follows: TGCAGTGCTAGAGTGGGACAGGGAACCTACAATGAGCAGTTCTTC.

For the CDR3, the DNA is TGTGCCAGCAGCACCCAGGGGGGATCGAACACCGGGGAGCTGTTTTTT. It is translated as CASSTQGGSNTGELFF. This chain links TRBV5-4 with TRBJ2-2; weak D call: TRBD1 (7 bases). The ends were cut back, 4 bases at V and 0 bases at J, with 13 bases in the middle. From germline, CDR1 is SGHNT and CDR2 YYREEE (reference sequence). The CDR3 length is 16 residues.